A single sample gave rise to the 11 T cell receptor beta chains below, sequenced in a study of T cells after posttransplantation cyclophosphamide. Busulfan-fludarabine conditioning, marrow transplant, and cyclophosphamide on days +3 and +4 were administered. Clones were read by immunoSEQ multiplex PCR, and TCRdb kept only the in-frame ones, dropping some. The repertoire consists of about 6,700 clones, none detected only once. Source: PBMCs, taken after an allogeneic stem cell transplant with post-transplant cyclophosphamide. These receptors were taken from a male patient aged 25-45 years who received an allogeneic stem cell transplant from an unrelated donor, was CMV-positive, and had acute and chronic GVHD. Some T cells may be the graft donor's.

There are many counts of this clone. This sequence joins TRBV7-2 and TRBJ1-2, with 7 bases that match TRBD1. The trim removed 10 bases at V and 6 bases at J, leaving 17 bases unmatched. CDR1 is SGHTA, CDR2 FQGNSA, per germline. There are 15 residues in the CDR3. This CDR3 reads CATGRTGLIRNGYTF. DNA for the CDR3: TGTGCCACCGGTAGGACAGGACTAATCAGAAATGGCTACACCTTC.

This clone came up many times. The chain couples TRBV9 to TRBJ2-3; 8 bases fit TRBD2. The CDR3 covers 15 residues. CDR1 is SGDLS, CDR2 YYNGEE, per germline. V was clipped by 4 bases and J by 1 base; unmatched bases: 5. This CDR3 reads CASSNSGKGTDTQYF. The CDR3 DNA is TGTGCCAGCAGCAATAGCGGGAAAGGCACAGATACGCAGTATTTT.

Many counts were recorded for this clone. DNA for the CDR3: TGTGCCAGTAGGCCCGGGACTAGCGGCACCCTAGATACGCAGTATTTT. It encodes CASRPGTSGTLDTQYF. This sequence joins TRBV19 and TRBJ2-3, with 11 bases that match TRBD2. The V segment lost 6 bases and the J segment 5 bases; nucleotides outside the gene matches: 10. Germline CDR1 is LNHDA and CDR2 is SQIVND (reference sequence). The CDR3 has 16 residues. Full variable domain (missing parts from reference TRBV19 and TRBJ2-3): DGGITQSPKYLFRKEGQNVTLSCEQNLNHDAMYWYRQDPGQGLRLIYYSQIVNDFQKGDIAEGYSVSREKKESFPLTVTSAQKNPTAFYLCASRPGTSGTLDTQYFGPGTRLTVL.

There are a few counts of this clone. V gene TRBV21-1 combines with J gene TRBJ2-5; TRBD2 was called by the table and not checked on the DNA. TRBV21-1 is a documented pseudogene. This CDR3 contains 15 residues. CDR3 nucleotide sequence: TGTGCCAGCAGCAAAGCGCTTTGGAGGGGCGAGACCCAGTACTTC. Translating it yields CASSKALWRGETQYF.

In its sample, this clone was seen many times. The chain combines TRBV5-4 with TRBJ2-7; 8 nucleotides align to TRBD2. CDR1 and CDR2 from the germline V gene are SGHNT and YYREEE (reference sequence). This CDR3 is 14 amino acids long. The junction had 15 bases not matched to a gene; V was cut back by 9 bases and J by 7 bases. The CDR3 coding sequence is TGTGCCACCGCCCCGGGGGGGGGTTTCGGGGAGCAGTACTTC. Protein product: CATAPGGGFGEQYF.

This clone was detected ten times or more. J is TRBJ1-1 and V is TRBV10-1; 11 nucleotides agree with TRBD1. The V and J ends lost 0 bases and 1 base, in that order; junction bases with no gene match: 1. The CDR3 spans 16 residues. The germline V gene has CDR1 WNHNN and CDR2 SYGVQD (reference sequence). Written as DNA, the CDR3 is TGCGCCAGCAGTGAGTCGGACAGGGGGCGGAACACTGAAGCTTTCTTT. Translation gives CASSESDRGRNTEAFF.

This clone was seen at least ten times. The chain uses TRBV5-1 and TRBJ1-1; D remains ambiguous. The germline gives CDR1 SGHRS, CDR2 YFSETQ. This CDR3 contains 13 residues. Between the trimmed V and J ends, which lost 3 bases and 0 bases, there was a span of 6 bases. The CDR3 nucleotides are TGCGCCAGCAGCTCGGGGTTGAACACTGAAGCTTTCTTT. Translation gives CASSSGLNTEAFF. The full variable domain, in which reference TRBV5-1 and TRBJ1-1 provide the parts outside the CDR3, is KAGVTQTPRYLIKTRGQQVTLSCSPISGHRSVSWYQQTPGQGLQFLFEYFSETQRNKGNFPGRFSGRQFSNSRSEMNVSTLELGDSALYLCASSSGLNTEAFFGQGTRLTVV.

This clone was counted at least ten times. The chain has TRBV2 and TRBJ1-4, with D perhaps matching TRBD1 (5 bases). The length of the CDR3 is 14 residues. Germline lookup yields CDR1 SNHLY and CDR2 FYNNEI. V was pared by 7 bases and J by 1 base, with 10 bases between. CDR3 sequence: CASIQDGTNEKLFF. The CDR3 nucleotides are TGTGCCAGCATACAGGACGGAACTAATGAAAAACTGTTTTTT.

By its share, this clone is medium-sized. The J gene is TRBJ2-7, the V gene TRBV4-3, with 12 nucleotides matching TRBD1. The CDR3 has 17 amino acids. After removal of 0 bases from V and 9 bases from J, the junction contained 12 bases not matched to a gene. The germline CDR1 and CDR2 sequences are LGHNA and YSLEER. The CDR3 loop is CASSQEPVGTGGRVQYF. The CDR3 nucleotides are TGCGCCAGCAGCCAAGAACCGGTCGGGACAGGGGGCAGGGTGCAGTACTTC.

This clone was detected many times. The V call is TRBV27, the J call TRBJ2-3; D is perhaps TRBD1 (6 bases). V was cut by 0 bases and J by 1 base, with 11 bases left in between. CDR3 length: 16 residues. The V gene's germline CDR1 is MNHEY and CDR2 SMNVEV (reference sequence). The CDR3 coding sequence is TGTGCCAGCAGTTTATCCAGGGGCCTGGGCACAGATACGCAGTATTTT. Its translation is CASSLSRGLGTDTQYF.

This clone was detected ten times or more. The chain joins TRBV29-1 to TRBJ2-3, with 8 bases that match TRBD1. The CDR3 loop spans 15 amino acids. The V gene end was trimmed by 4 bases and the J gene end by 6 bases; junction bases not matched to a gene: 12. CDR1 and CDR2 from the germline V gene are SQVTM and ANQGSEA. This CDR3 is CSVVNPGGASDTQYF. CDR3 DNA: TGCAGCGTTGTAAACCCAGGGGGCGCATCGGATACGCAGTATTTT.